Below are 8 T cell receptor beta chains sequenced from a single sample in a study of blood T cell repertoires in COVID-19. TCRdb keeps only in-frame clones here, not all; method: immunoSEQ multiplex PCR. The sample has approximately 56,000 clones; 80% to 85% are singletons. Sequencing was performed on peripheral blood. Every receptor here comes from a woman of 80 years or more with acute or convalescent COVID-19.

CDR3 loop: CASSERTSGVYEQFF. CDR3 DNA: TGTGCCAGCAGTGAAAGGACTAGCGGGGTATATGAGCAGTTCTTC. The chain joins TRBV6-4 to TRBJ2-1; 12 nucleotides line up with TRBD2. Germline loops: CDR1 MRHNA, CDR2 SNTAGT. V trimming: 3 bases; J trimming: 8 bases; junction bases outside the gene matches: 5. The CDR3 length is 15 residues.

This clone was counted between two and nine times. The chain joins TRBV4-1 to TRBJ1-6; TRBD1 aligns across 7 bases. The CDR3 is made up of 16 amino acids. Germline CDR1 is MGHRA and CDR2 is YSYEKL. The trim removed 2 bases at V and 7 bases at J, leaving 8 bases unmatched. CDR3 residues: CASSQPFRDRNSPLHF. The CDR3 coding sequence is TGCGCCAGCAGCCAACCCTTCCGGGACAGAAATTCACCCCTCCACTTT.

This clone showed up just a few times. Other DNA sequences in the sample encode the same CDR3. The chain employs TRBV7-9 and TRBJ1-4; D is ambiguous. CDR3 length equals 14 residues. The V gene's germline CDR1 is SEHNR and CDR2 FQNEAQ (reference sequence). V lost 2 bases, J lost 3 bases, and 7 bases lay in between. The CDR3 DNA is TGTGCCAGCAGCTTAAGTTCGGCTAATGAAAAACTGTTTTTT. Residues: CASSLSSANEKLFF.

This chain links TRBV30 with TRBJ1-3; 11 bases match TRBD1. CDR1 and CDR2 from the germline V gene are GTSNPN and SVGIG (reference sequence). V was pared by 0 bases and J by 4 bases, with 2 bases of the junction left unmatched. CDR3 length: 15 residues. The CDR3 DNA sequence: TGTGCCTGGAGTGTCGGGACAGGGGGAGGAAACACCATATATTTT. This sequence encodes CAWSVGTGGGNTIYF.

The CDR3 region has the DNA TGTGCCAGCAGAAAGGGGCCTAACTATGGCTACACCTTC. This codes for CASRKGPNYGYTF. V and J are TRBV5-4 and TRBJ1-2; weak D call: TRBD1 (5 bases). Germline CDR1 SGHNT, CDR2 YYREEE (reference sequence). This CDR3 contains 13 residues. V lost 5 bases and J 0 bases, leaving 8 bases between the germline ends.

The chain employs TRBV2 and TRBJ1-6; TRBD1 matches 10 bases. CDR1 SNHLY and CDR2 FYNNEI come from the germline V gene. V trimming: 7 bases; J trimming: 9 bases; junction bases outside the gene matches: 9. The CDR3 sequence is 15 residues long. The CDR3: CASTETGGVGSPLHF. CDR3 sequence (DNA): TGTGCCAGCACAGAGACAGGGGGCGTCGGTTCACCCCTCCACTTT. The entire variable domain, with the rest obtained from reference TRBV2 and TRBJ1-6, is as follows: EPEVTQTPSHQVTQMGQEVILRCVPISNHLYFYWYRQILGQKVEFLVSFYNNEISEKSEIFDDQFSVERPDGSNFTLKIRSTKLEDSAMYFCASTETGGVGSPLHFGNGTRLTVT.

The rearrangement joins TRBV30 to TRBJ2-7, with 10 positions matching TRBD2. The germline V gene encodes CDR1 GTSNPN and CDR2 SVGIG (reference sequence). Unmatched junction bases numbered 0, after V lost 5 bases and J lost 2 bases. The CDR3 contains 12 residues. The CDR3 DNA reads TGTGCCTGGGGACTAGCGGCCTACGAGCAGTACTTC. This translates into CAWGLAAYEQYF.

The chain has TRBV10-3 and TRBJ2-1, with 10 bases aligning to TRBD2. Germline lookup yields CDR1 ENHRY and CDR2 SYGVKD. The CDR3 is 16 amino acids. With 4 bases clipped from V and 6 bases from J, the junction kept 9 bases outside the gene matches. The DNA for the CDR3 is TGTGCCATCAGTGGACAAAGCGGGGGGGCCCCCAATGAGCAGTTCTTC. Protein product: CAISGQSGGAPNEQFF.